These 10 T cell receptor beta chains share one sample of origin, sequenced in a study of T cells after yellow fever vaccination. TCRdb analysed the 5' RACE reads with MiXCR anew, one entry per CDR3 protein. Of approximately 300,000 distinct CDR3 sequences listed, 8.7% are singletons. Source: PBMCs, taken on the day of the first yellow fever vaccination. These receptors were taken from a man aged 18 to 29 who received the YFV17D yellow fever vaccine.

This clonotype was recorded many times. This sequence joins TRBV7-2 and TRBJ2-7; D possibly corresponds to TRBD1 (6 bases). This CDR3 contains 14 residues. Germline V lookup: CDR1 SGHTA, CDR2 FQGNSA. V was cut by 5 bases and J by 1 base, with 12 bases left in between. CDR3 DNA sequence: TGTGCCAGCAGCCAGGGGACGGCATCCTACGAGCAGTACGTC. Translation gives CASSQGTASYEQYV.

Many counts were recorded for this clonotype. The chain couples TRBV5-1 to TRBJ2-2; tentative D call: TRBD2 (6 bases). Germline lookup yields CDR1 SGHRS and CDR2 YFSETQ. There are 16 residues in the CDR3. V gave up 2 bases and J gave up 0 bases, with 11 bases separating them. The CDR3 region is CASSFLLAANTGELFF. CDR3 nucleotides: TGCGCCAGCAGCTTCTTACTAGCCGCGAACACCGGGGAGCTGTTTTTT.

This clonotype was seen many times. This rearrangement joins TRBV20-1 to TRBJ2-3; 8 positions agree with TRBD1. Trimming removed 4 bases from V and 1 base from J; junction bases left unmatched: 7. Looked up from germline, CDR1 is DFQATT and CDR2 is SNEGSKA (reference sequence). The CDR3 has 15 residues. CDR3 DNA sequence: TGCAGTGCTAACTCGATGACAGGGGGCACAGATACGCAGTATTTT. As protein: CSANSMTGGTDTQYF.

In its sample, this clonotype was seen many times. The chain recombines TRBV5-1 with TRBJ2-1; D uncertain. The CDR3 extends over 15 amino acids. Germline CDR1 and CDR2: SGHRS and YFSETQ. The V end lost 6 bases, the J end lost 5 bases, and 18 bases lay between the germline ends. The CDR3 DNA follows: TGCGCCAGCACCCCTTCTCTTCTCCGGAACAATGAGCAGTTCTTC. Translation gives CASTPSLLRNNEQFF.

This chain uses TRBV14 with TRBJ1-2; D perhaps matches TRBD1 (6 bases). Germline CDR1 is SGHDN and CDR2 is FVKESK. This CDR3 region has 16 residues. Trimming stripped 2 bases from V and 3 bases from J, with 16 bases between. In nucleotides, the CDR3 is TGTGCCAGCAGCCAACGACAGGTATCCCAATACTATGGCTACACCTTC. It translates to CASSQRQVSQYYGYTF.

This rearrangement joins TRBV20-1 to TRBJ1-6; D may be TRBD1 (5 bases). CDR1 DFQATT and CDR2 SNEGSKA come from the germline V gene (reference sequence). The CDR3 sequence is 14 residues long. The V gene lost 3 bases and the J gene lost 4 bases, with 10 bases spanning the gap. CDR3 coding DNA: TGCAGTGCTAGTGCTGGGGGGTATAATTCACCCCTCCACTTT. Its translation is CSASAGGYNSPLHF.

The CDR3 DNA is TGCGCCAGCAGCTTGGGAGAGCAAGAGACCCAGTACTTC. This translates into CASSLGEQETQYF. The chain combines TRBV5-1 with TRBJ2-5, with unresolved D. This CDR3 region has 13 residues. Germline V gene lookup returns CDR1 SGHRS and CDR2 YFSETQ. The V end was cut by 0 bases, the J end by 2 bases, with 5 bases between.

Many counts were recorded for this clonotype. The chain carries TRBV12-3 or TRBV12-4 and TRBJ2-2; possibly TRBD1 or TRBD2 for D (5 bases each). Deletions cut 5 bases from V and 0 bases from J, with 10 bases between. The CDR3 covers 15 residues. The CDR3 DNA is TGTGCCAGCAGTCCCGGGACGGCGAACACCGGGGAGCTGTTTTTT. This encodes CASSPGTANTGELFF.

The table lists this clonotype with a few counts. This chain joins TRBV6-4 and TRBJ2-1; D gene uncertain. Germline CDR1 MRHNA, CDR2 SNTAGT. CDR3 length equals 15 residues. V was shortened by 3 bases and J by 0 bases, with 9 bases between the two germline ends. Written as DNA, the CDR3 is TGTGCCAGCAGTGAGCAGACCGGCTCCTACAATGAGCAGTTCTTC. This gives the protein CASSEQTGSYNEQFF.

This clonotype has more than one count but fewer than ten. This sequence joins TRBV7-2 and TRBJ2-3, with TRBD2 identical over 9 bases. The CDR3 is made up of 15 amino acids. Trimming removed 5 bases from V and 3 bases from J; junction bases left unmatched: 6. The V gene's germline CDR1 is SGHTA and CDR2 FQGNSA. CDR3 protein: CASSPLAGLTDTQYF. The CDR3 region has the DNA TGTGCCAGCAGCCCCCTAGCGGGGTTGACAGATACGCAGTATTTT. Full variable domain (remainder filled in from reference TRBV7-2 and TRBJ2-3): GAGVSQSPSNKVTEKGKDVELRCDPISGHTALYWYRQSLGQGLEFLIYFQGNSAPDKSGLPSDRFSAERTGGSVSTLTIQRTQQEDSAVYLCASSPLAGLTDTQYFGPGTRLTVL.